This T cell receptor beta chain derives from a study of blood T cell repertoires in COVID-19. Looking at the study overall: COVID-19 samples from acute and convalescent phases originated in the United States, Italy and Spain.

The protocol was immunoSEQ multiplex PCR, while the TCRdb copy is restricted to in-frame clones and leaves out a portion. The data show approximately 180,000 clones, 78% seen once. Participants had their cohort set by participant-reported clinical history. Germline V CDR1 and CDR2: SGHRS, YFSETQ. Trimming stripped 0 bases from V and 9 bases from J, with 13 bases between. The CDR3 contains 14 residues. The chain has TRBV5-1 and TRBJ2-1; tentative D call: TRBD2 (6 bases). Material for sequencing was PBMCs or T cells enriched from blood (not recorded which). This receptor was taken from a woman aged 45-65 years who had recovered from COVID-19. The CDR3 reads CASSLAVMGGEQFF. DNA for the CDR3: TGCGCCAGCAGCTTGGCCGTTATGGGAGGTGAGCAGTTCTTC.